This TCR beta chain was captured by sequencing in a study of T cells in Graves' hyperthyroidism and ophthalmopathy. The germline V gene has CDR1 MNHEY and CDR2 SMNVEV (reference sequence). The CDR3 totals 13 residues. With 4 bases clipped from V and 7 bases from J, the junction kept 5 bases outside the gene matches. Points from the study as a whole: Ophthalmopathy was predicted by the model a median of 6.5 months ahead of onset.

RNA transcripts yielded amplified TCR beta CDR3 regions. Carried out on the TCR CDR3, a first-round RT-PCR used the HTBI primer set. TCRdb called the multiplex PCR reads again in MiXCR, with one record for every CDR3 protein. Found here are some 500,000 distinct CDR3 sequences, around a quarter of them singletons; the top ten hold 11%. Lactation, pregnancy, other autoimmune disease or uncontrolled infection excluded patients. Diagnosis rested on symptoms, serum thyroxine and TRAb, thyroid ultrasound, and orbital computed tomography. This clonotype was detected ten times or more. No antigen is known for it.

This receptor was taken from a woman in her twenties or thirties with Graves' ophthalmopathy. The chain carries TRBV27 and TRBJ1-1, with 8 bases fitting TRBD1. The source material was blood. The CDR3 region is CASSSWDRNEAFF. CDR3 DNA sequence: TGTGCCAGCAGTTCTTGGGACAGGAATGAAGCTTTCTTT.